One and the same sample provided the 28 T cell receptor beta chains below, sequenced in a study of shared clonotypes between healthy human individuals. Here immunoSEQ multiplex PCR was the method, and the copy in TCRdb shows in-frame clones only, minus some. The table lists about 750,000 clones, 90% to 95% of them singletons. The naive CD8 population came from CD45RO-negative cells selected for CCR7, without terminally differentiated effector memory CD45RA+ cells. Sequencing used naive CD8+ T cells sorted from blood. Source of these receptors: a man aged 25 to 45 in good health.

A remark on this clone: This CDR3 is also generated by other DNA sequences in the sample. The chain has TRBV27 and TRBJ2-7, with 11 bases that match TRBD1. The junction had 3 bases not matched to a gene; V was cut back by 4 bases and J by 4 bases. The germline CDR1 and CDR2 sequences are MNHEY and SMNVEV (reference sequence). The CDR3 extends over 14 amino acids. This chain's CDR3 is CASSSGTGGYEQYF. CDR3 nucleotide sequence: TGTGCCAGCAGTTCGGGGACAGGGGGATACGAGCAGTACTTC.

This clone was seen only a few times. Written as DNA, the CDR3 is TGTGCCTGGAGTGTATCGGCAGGACTGAACTATGGCTACACCTTC. Its protein product is CAWSVSAGLNYGYTF. J is TRBJ1-2 and V is TRBV30; D is undetermined. This CDR3 spans 15 amino acids. The V end lost 0 bases, the J end lost 2 bases, and 13 bases lay between the germline ends. Germline loops: CDR1 GTSNPN, CDR2 SVGIG (reference sequence).

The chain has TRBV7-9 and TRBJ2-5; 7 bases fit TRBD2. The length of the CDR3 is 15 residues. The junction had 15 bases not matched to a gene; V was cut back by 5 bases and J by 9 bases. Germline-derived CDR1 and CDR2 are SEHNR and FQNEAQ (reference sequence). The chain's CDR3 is CASSPTRVREFSQYF. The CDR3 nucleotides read TGTGCCAGCAGCCCGACTCGGGTGCGGGAGTTTTCCCAGTACTTC.

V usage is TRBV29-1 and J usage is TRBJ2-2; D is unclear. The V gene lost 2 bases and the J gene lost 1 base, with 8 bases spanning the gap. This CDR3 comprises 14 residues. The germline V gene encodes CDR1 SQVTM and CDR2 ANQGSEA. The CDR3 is CSVERRENTGELFF. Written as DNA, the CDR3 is TGCAGCGTTGAAAGGAGAGAGAACACCGGGGAGCTGTTTTTT.

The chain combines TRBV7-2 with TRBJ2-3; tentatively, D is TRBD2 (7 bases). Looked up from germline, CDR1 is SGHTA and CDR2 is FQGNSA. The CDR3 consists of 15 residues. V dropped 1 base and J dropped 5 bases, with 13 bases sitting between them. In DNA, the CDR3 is TGTGCCAGCAGCTTAGAAGGGGGAGGGATAGATACGCAGTATTTT. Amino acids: CASSLEGGGIDTQYF.

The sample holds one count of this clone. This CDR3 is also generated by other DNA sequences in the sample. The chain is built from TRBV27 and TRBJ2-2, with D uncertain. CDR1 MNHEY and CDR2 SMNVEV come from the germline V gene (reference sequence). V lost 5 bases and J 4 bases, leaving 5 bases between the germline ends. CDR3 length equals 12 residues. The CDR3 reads CASSRTTGELFF. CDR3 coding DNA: TGTGCCAGCAGTCGAACCACCGGGGAGCTGTTTTTT.

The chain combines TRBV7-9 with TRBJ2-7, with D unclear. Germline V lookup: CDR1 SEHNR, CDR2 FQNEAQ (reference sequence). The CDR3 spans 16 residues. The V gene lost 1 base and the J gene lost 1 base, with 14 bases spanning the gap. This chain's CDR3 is CASSLVRSRRSYEQYF. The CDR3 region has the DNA TGTGCCAGCAGCTTAGTGAGGTCCAGGCGGTCCTACGAGCAGTACTTC. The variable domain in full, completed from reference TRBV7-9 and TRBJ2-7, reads DTGVSQNPRHKITKRGQNVTFRCDPISEHNRLYWYRQTLGQGPEFLTYFQNEAQLEKSRLLSDRFSAERPKGSFSTLEIQRTEQGDSAMYLCASSLVRSRRSYEQYFGPGTRLTVT.

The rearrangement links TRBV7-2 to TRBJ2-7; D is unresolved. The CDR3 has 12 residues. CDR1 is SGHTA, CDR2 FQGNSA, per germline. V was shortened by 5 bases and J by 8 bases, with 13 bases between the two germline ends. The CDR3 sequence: CASSLSPFQQYF. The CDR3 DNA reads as TGTGCCAGCAGCCTCTCCCCCTTCCAGCAGTACTTC.

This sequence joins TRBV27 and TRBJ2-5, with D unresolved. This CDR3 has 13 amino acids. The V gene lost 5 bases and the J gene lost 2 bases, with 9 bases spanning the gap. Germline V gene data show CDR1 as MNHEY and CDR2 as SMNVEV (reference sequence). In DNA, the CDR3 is TGTGCCAGCAGTACTGGACCGCAAGAGACCCAGTACTTC. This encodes CASSTGPQETQYF.

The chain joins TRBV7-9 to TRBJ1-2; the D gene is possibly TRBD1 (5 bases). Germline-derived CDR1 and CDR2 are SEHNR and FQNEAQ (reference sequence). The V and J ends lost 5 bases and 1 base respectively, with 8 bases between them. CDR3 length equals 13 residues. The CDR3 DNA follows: TGTGCCAGCAGCCCAGGGATTAACTATGGCTACACCTTC. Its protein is CASSPGINYGYTF.

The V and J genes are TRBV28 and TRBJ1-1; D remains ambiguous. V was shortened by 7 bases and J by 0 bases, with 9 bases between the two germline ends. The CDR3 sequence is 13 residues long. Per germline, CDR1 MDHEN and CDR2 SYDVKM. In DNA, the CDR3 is TGTGCCAGCAACAGACCGGTGAACACTGAAGCTTTCTTT. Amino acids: CASNRPVNTEAFF.

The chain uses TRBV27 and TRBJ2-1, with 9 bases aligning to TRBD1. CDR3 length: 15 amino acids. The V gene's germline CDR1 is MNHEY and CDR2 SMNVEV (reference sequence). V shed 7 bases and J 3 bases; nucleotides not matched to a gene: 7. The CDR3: CASTLGTGSYNEQFF. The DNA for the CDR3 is TGTGCCAGCACCTTGGGGACAGGGAGCTACAATGAGCAGTTCTTC.

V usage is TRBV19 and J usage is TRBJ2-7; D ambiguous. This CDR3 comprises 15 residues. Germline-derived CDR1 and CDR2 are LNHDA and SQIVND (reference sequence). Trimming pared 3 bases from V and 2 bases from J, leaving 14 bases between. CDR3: CASSIAHWATYEQYF. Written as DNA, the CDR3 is TGTGCCAGTAGTATCGCCCATTGGGCCACCTACGAGCAGTACTTC.

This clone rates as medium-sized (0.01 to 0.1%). Written as DNA, the CDR3 is TGTGCCAGCAGCTCCATTCCTTCGAGGGAAGATACGCAGTATTTT. It translates to CASSSIPSREDTQYF. The chain carries TRBV5-4 and TRBJ2-3; D possibly corresponds to TRBD2 (5 bases). CDR1 SGHNT and CDR2 YYREEE come from the germline V gene (reference sequence). Trimming took off 3 bases at V and 5 bases at J, with 16 bases between the two ends. This CDR3 region has 15 residues.

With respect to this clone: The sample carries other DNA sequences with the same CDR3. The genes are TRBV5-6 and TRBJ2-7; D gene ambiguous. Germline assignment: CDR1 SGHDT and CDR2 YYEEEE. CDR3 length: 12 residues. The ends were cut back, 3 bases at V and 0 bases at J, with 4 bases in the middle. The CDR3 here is CASSSSSYEQYF. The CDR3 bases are TGTGCCAGCAGCTCCAGCTCCTACGAGCAGTACTTC. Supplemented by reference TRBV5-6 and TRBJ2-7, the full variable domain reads DAGVTQSPTHLIKTRGQQVTLRCSPKSGHDTVSWYQQALGQGPQFIFQYYEEEERQRGNFPDRFSGHQFPNYSSELNVNALLLGDSALYLCASSSSSYEQYFGPGTRLTVT.

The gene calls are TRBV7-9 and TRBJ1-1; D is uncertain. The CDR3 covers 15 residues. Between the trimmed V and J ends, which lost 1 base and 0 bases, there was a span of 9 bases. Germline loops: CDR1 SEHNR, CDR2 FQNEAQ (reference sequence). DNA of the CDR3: TGTGCCAGCAGCTTAGATGGCGGAATGAACACTGAAGCTTTCTTT. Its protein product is CASSLDGGMNTEAFF.

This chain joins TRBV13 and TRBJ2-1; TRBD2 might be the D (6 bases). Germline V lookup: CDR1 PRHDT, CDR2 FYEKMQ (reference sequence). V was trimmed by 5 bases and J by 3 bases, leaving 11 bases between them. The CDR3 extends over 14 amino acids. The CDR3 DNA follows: TGTGCCAGCAGCAGACTGGGACTCTACAATGAGCAGTTCTTC. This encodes CASSRLGLYNEQFF.

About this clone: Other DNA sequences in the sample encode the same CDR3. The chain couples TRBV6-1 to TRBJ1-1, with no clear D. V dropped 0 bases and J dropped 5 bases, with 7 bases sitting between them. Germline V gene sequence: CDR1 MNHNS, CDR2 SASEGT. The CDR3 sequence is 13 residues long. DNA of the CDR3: TGTGCCAGCAGTGAAGCGGGTGGGACTGAAGCTTTCTTT. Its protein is CASSEAGGTEAFF.

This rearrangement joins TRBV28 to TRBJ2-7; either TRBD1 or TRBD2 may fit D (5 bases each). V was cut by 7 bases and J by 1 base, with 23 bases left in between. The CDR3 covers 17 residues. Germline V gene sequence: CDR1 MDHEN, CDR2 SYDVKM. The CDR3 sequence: CASNPLYNRGRSYEQYF. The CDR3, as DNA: TGTGCCAGCAATCCTCTTTATAACCGGGGCCGGTCCTACGAGCAGTACTTC. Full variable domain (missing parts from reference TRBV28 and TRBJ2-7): DVKVTQSSRYLVKRTGEKVFLECVQDMDHENMFWYRQDPGLGLRLIYFSYDVKMKEKGDIPEGYSVSREKKERFSLILESASTNQTSMYLCASNPLYNRGRSYEQYFGPGTRLTVT.

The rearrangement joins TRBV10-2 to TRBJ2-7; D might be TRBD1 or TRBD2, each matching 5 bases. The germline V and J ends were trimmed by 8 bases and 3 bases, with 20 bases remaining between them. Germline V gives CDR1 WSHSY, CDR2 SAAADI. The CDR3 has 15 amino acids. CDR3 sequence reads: CASLPPGGEDYEQYF. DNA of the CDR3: TGCGCCAGCCTCCCTCCTGGGGGAGAGGACTACGAGCAGTACTTC.

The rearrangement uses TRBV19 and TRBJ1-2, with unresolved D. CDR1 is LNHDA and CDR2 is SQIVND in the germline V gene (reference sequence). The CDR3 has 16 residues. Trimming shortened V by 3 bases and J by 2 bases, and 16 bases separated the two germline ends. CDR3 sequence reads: CASSIPWETPNYGYTF. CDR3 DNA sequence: TGTGCCAGTAGTATTCCTTGGGAAACCCCCAACTATGGCTACACCTTC.

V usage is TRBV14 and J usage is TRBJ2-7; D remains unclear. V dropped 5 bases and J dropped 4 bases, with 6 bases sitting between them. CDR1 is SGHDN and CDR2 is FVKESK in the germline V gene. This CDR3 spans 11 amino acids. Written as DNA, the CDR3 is TGTGCCAGCAGCTACGGGTACGAGCAGTACTTC. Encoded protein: CASSYGYEQYF.

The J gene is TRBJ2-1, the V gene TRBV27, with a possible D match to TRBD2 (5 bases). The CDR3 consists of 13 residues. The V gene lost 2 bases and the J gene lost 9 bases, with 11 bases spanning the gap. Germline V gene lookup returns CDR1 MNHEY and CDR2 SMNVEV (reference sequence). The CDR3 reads CASSLTGFSEQFF. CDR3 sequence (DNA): TGTGCCAGCAGTTTAACGGGGTTCAGTGAGCAGTTCTTC.

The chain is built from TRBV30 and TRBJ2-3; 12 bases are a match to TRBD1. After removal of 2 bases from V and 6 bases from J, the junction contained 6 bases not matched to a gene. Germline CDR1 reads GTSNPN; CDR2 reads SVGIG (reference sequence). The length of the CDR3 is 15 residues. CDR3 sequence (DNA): TGTGCCTGGAGTCCGGGACAGGGGGCAGGGGATACGCAGTATTTT. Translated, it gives CAWSPGQGAGDTQYF. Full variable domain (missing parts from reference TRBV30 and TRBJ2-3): SQTIHQWPATLVQPVGSPLSLECTVEGTSNPNLYWYRQAAGRGLQLLFYSVGIGQISSEVPQNLSASRPQDRQFILSSKKLLLSDSGFYLCAWSPGQGAGDTQYFGPGTRLTVL.

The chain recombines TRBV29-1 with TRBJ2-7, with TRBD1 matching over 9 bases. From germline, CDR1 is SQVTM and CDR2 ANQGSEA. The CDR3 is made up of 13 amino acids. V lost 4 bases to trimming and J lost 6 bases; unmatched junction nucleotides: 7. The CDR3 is CSVAGQGFFEQYF. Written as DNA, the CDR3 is TGCAGCGTTGCGGGACAGGGATTCTTCGAGCAGTACTTC.

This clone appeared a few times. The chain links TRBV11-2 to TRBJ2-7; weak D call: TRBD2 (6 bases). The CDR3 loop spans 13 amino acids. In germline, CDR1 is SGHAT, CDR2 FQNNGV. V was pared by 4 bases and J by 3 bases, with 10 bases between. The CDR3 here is CASSWRAHYEQYF. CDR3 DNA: TGTGCCAGCAGCTGGAGGGCTCACTACGAGCAGTACTTC.

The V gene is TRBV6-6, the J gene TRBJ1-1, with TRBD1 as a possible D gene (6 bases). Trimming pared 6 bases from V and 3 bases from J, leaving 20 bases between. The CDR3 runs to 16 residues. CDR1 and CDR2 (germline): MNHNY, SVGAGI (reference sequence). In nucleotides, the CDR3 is TGTGCCAGCAGCTCCGGGACAAGGGAAACAGACACTGAAGCTTTCTTT. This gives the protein CASSSGTRETDTEAFF.

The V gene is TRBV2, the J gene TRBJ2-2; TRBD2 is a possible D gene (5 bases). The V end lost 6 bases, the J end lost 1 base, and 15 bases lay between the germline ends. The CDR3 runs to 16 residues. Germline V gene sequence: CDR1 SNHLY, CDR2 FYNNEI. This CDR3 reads CASRAFGLQNTGELFF. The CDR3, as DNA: TGTGCCAGCAGAGCTTTCGGACTTCAGAACACCGGGGAGCTGTTTTTT. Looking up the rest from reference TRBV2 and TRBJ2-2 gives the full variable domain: EPEVTQTPSHQVTQMGQEVILRCVPISNHLYFYWYRQILGQKVEFLVSFYNNEISEKSEIFDDQFSVERPDGSNFTLKIRSTKLEDSAMYFCASRAFGLQNTGELFFGEGSRLTVL.